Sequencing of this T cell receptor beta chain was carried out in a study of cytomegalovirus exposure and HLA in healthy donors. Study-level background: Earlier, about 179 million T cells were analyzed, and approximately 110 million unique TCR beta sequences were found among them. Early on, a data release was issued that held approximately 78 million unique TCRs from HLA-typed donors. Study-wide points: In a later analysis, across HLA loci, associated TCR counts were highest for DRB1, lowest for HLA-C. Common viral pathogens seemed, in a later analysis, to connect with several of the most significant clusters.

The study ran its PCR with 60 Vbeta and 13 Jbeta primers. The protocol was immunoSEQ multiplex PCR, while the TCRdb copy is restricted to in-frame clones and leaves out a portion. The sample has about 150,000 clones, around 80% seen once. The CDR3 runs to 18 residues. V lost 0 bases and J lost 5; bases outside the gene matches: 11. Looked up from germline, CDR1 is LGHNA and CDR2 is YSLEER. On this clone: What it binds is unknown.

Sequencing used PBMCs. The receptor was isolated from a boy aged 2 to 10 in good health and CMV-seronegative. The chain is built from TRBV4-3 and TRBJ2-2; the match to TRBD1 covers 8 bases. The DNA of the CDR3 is TGCGCCAGCAGCCAAGATAGGCCCAGGACAGGGTATACCGGGGAGCTGTTTTTT. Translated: CASSQDRPRTGYTGELFF.